These T cell receptor beta chains were read from a single sample in a study of shared clonotypes between healthy human individuals. TCRdb keeps only in-frame clones here, not all; method: immunoSEQ multiplex PCR. This sample has some 900,000 clones; more than 75% occur once, and the top ten carry approximately 1.5%. The sequencing sample was made of memory CD4+ T cells sorted from blood. These receptors all stem from a man aged 18-30 years in good health. The CDR3 runs from the conserved cysteine through the conserved F or W. Fields, in order: D gene, J gene, clone size, V gene, CDR3 protein, CDR3 DNA. D genes are given only for firm matches. A clone size is listed for some rows: how often the clone was seen (once, few, many), or a class if it is expanded.

d_gene: NA; j_gene: TRBJ1-1; abundance: NA; v_gene: TRBV11-2; CDR3aa: CASSSKNRGTEAFF; CDR3nt: TGTGCCAGCAGCTCAAAAAACCGGGGCACTGAAGCTTTCTTT
d_gene: NA; j_gene: TRBJ2-4; abundance: NA; v_gene: TRBV6-1; CDR3aa: CAIKAPGEGKNIQYF; CDR3nt: TGTGCCATAAAAGCCCCAGGGGAAGGTAAAAACATTCAGTACTTC
d_gene: NA; j_gene: TRBJ2-7; abundance: NA; v_gene: TRBV11-2; CDR3aa: CASSLVGGYEQYF; CDR3nt: TGTGCCAGCAGCTTAGTCGGCGGCTACGAGCAGTACTTC
d_gene: NA; j_gene: TRBJ1-1; abundance: once; v_gene: TRBV19; CDR3aa: CASSTDSGVAEAFF; CDR3nt: TGTGCCAGTAGTACCGATTCAGGTGTCGCTGAAGCTTTCTTT
d_gene: NA; j_gene: TRBJ2-2; abundance: NA; v_gene: TRBV7-2; CDR3aa: CASSLSGAKNTGELFF; CDR3nt: TGTGCCAGCAGCTTAAGCGGAGCAAAGAACACCGGGGAGCTGTTTTTT
d_gene: TRBD2; j_gene: TRBJ2-2; abundance: NA; v_gene: TRBV18; CDR3aa: CASSPPGLATTGELFF; CDR3nt: TGTGCCAGCTCACCACCGGGACTAGCGACCACCGGGGAGCTGTTTTTT
d_gene: NA; j_gene: TRBJ2-1; abundance: NA; v_gene: TRBV4-3; CDR3aa: CASSQEGLVSNEQFF; CDR3nt: TGCGCCAGCAGCCAGGAGGGCCTTGTCTCTAATGAGCAGTTCTTC
d_gene: TRBD2; j_gene: TRBJ2-5; abundance: NA; v_gene: TRBV5-6; CDR3aa: CASSSSGEKQETQYF; CDR3nt: TGTGCCAGCAGCTCAAGCGGGGAGAAACAAGAGACCCAGTACTTC
d_gene: TRBD1; j_gene: TRBJ2-5; abundance: NA; v_gene: TRBV4-2; CDR3aa: CASSQETVLDRGEETQYF; CDR3nt: TGTGCCAGCAGCCAAGAGACGGTTTTGGACAGGGGAGAAGAGACCCAGTACTTC
d_gene: NA; j_gene: TRBJ2-5; abundance: NA; v_gene: TRBV18; CDR3aa: CASSPRSKEGETQYF; CDR3nt: TGTGCCAGCTCACCACGTTCTAAGGAGGGAGAGACCCAGTACTTC
d_gene: TRBD2; j_gene: TRBJ2-1; abundance: NA; v_gene: TRBV9; CDR3aa: CASGRAPGTSGINEQFF; CDR3nt: TGTGCCAGCGGACGAGCGCCGGGGACTAGCGGGATAAATGAGCAGTTCTTC
d_gene: TRBD2; j_gene: TRBJ2-3; abundance: NA; v_gene: TRBV4-3; CDR3aa: CASSQDRGAGGGTDTQYF; CDR3nt: TGCGCCAGCAGCCAAGATCGGGGCGCGGGAGGGGGCACAGATACGCAGTATTTT
d_gene: NA; j_gene: TRBJ1-5; abundance: NA; v_gene: TRBV6-6; CDR3aa: CASSWDNQPQHF; CDR3nt: TGTGCCAGCAGTTGGGACAATCAGCCCCAGCATTTT
d_gene: NA; j_gene: TRBJ2-1; abundance: NA; v_gene: TRBV5-1; CDR3aa: CASSLSAGSSYNEQFF; CDR3nt: TGCGCCAGCAGCTTGAGTGCAGGGAGCTCCTACAATGAGCAGTTCTTC
d_gene: TRBD1; j_gene: TRBJ1-6; abundance: NA; v_gene: TRBV9; CDR3aa: CASSETGSNSPLHF; CDR3nt: TGTGCCAGCAGCGAGACAGGGTCTAATTCACCCCTCCACTTT
d_gene: NA; j_gene: TRBJ1-1; abundance: once; v_gene: TRBV29-1; CDR3aa: CSVEGGAFF; CDR3nt: TGCAGCGTTGAGGGAGGAGCTTTCTTT
d_gene: NA; j_gene: TRBJ2-7; abundance: NA; v_gene: TRBV30; CDR3aa: CAWRPWASPEQYF; CDR3nt: TGTGCCTGGAGGCCCTGGGCCAGTCCCGAGCAGTACTTC
d_gene: NA; j_gene: TRBJ1-1; abundance: many; v_gene: TRBV27; CDR3aa: CASSAVVNTEAFF; CDR3nt: TGTGCCAGCAGTGCAGTAGTGAACACTGAAGCTTTCTTT
d_gene: TRBD1; j_gene: TRBJ2-7; abundance: NA; v_gene: TRBV29-1; CDR3aa: CSVPGTGTEQYF; CDR3nt: TGCAGCGTCCCCGGGACAGGGACCGAGCAGTACTTC
d_gene: TRBD2; j_gene: TRBJ2-3; abundance: NA; v_gene: TRBV5-6; CDR3aa: CASSVSGRATDTQYF; CDR3nt: TGTGCCAGCAGCGTGAGCGGGAGGGCCACAGATACGCAGTATTTT
d_gene: NA; j_gene: TRBJ2-7; abundance: NA; v_gene: TRBV5-1; CDR3aa: CASSLEGGQDEQYF; CDR3nt: TGCGCCAGCAGCTTGGAGGGGGGCCAGGACGAGCAGTACTTC
d_gene: TRBD1; j_gene: TRBJ1-1; abundance: NA; v_gene: TRBV5-6; CDR3aa: CASSRMTGQTEAFF; CDR3nt: TGTGCCAGCAGCCGAATGACAGGGCAGACTGAAGCTTTCTTT
d_gene: TRBD1; j_gene: TRBJ1-2; abundance: NA; v_gene: TRBV5-4; CDR3aa: CASSLQVTGYYGYTF; CDR3nt: TGTGCCAGCAGCTTGCAAGTGACAGGGTACTATGGCTACACCTTC
d_gene: TRBD2; j_gene: TRBJ2-1; abundance: NA; v_gene: TRBV10-3; CDR3aa: CAISESGGSGSSYNEQFF; CDR3nt: TGTGCCATCAGTGAGTCGGGGGGAAGCGGGAGCTCCTACAATGAGCAGTTCTTC
d_gene: TRBD1; j_gene: TRBJ2-5; abundance: NA; v_gene: TRBV6-1; CDR3aa: CASSEDRGFQETQYF; CDR3nt: TGTGCCAGCAGTGAGGACAGGGGGTTCCAAGAGACCCAGTACTTC
d_gene: NA; j_gene: TRBJ1-2; abundance: few; v_gene: TRBV2; CDR3aa: CASRTDSSSYGYTF; CDR3nt: TGTGCCAGCAGGACGGACAGCTCCAGCTATGGCTACACCTTC
d_gene: NA; j_gene: TRBJ2-1; abundance: NA; v_gene: TRBV4-3; CDR3aa: CASSPGYYNEQFF; CDR3nt: TGCGCCAGCAGCCCCGGATACTACAATGAGCAGTTCTTC
d_gene: NA; j_gene: TRBJ2-7; abundance: NA; v_gene: TRBV18; CDR3aa: CASSAGSLEQYF; CDR3nt: TGTGCCAGCTCGGCCGGGAGTCTCGAGCAGTACTTC
d_gene: NA; j_gene: TRBJ1-1; abundance: NA; v_gene: TRBV10-3; CDR3aa: CAINGGSENTEAFF; CDR3nt: TGTGCCATCAACGGGGGTTCCGAGAACACTGAAGCTTTCTTT
d_gene: NA; j_gene: TRBJ2-7; abundance: NA; v_gene: TRBV18; CDR3aa: CASSQGPTYEQYF; CDR3nt: TGTGCCAGCTCACAGGGGCCGACTTACGAGCAGTACTTC
d_gene: NA; j_gene: TRBJ1-1; abundance: NA; v_gene: TRBV28; CDR3aa: CASSLRRAEAFF; CDR3nt: TGTGCCAGCAGTCTACGGAGGGCTGAAGCTTTCTTT
d_gene: NA; j_gene: TRBJ2-4; abundance: NA; v_gene: TRBV19; CDR3aa: CASSDRLGAKNIQYF; CDR3nt: TGTGCCAGTAGCGACCGGCTGGGGGCCAAAAACATTCAGTACTTC
d_gene: NA; j_gene: TRBJ2-2; abundance: NA; v_gene: TRBV19; CDR3aa: CATTGSTGELFF; CDR3nt: TGTGCCACTACCGGAAGCACCGGGGAGCTGTTTTTT
d_gene: NA; j_gene: TRBJ2-5; abundance: once; v_gene: TRBV19; CDR3aa: CASSSPFGGETQYF; CDR3nt: TGTGCCAGTAGTTCACCCTTTGGAGGAGAGACCCAGTACTTC
d_gene: NA; j_gene: TRBJ2-1; abundance: NA; v_gene: TRBV5-1; CDR3aa: CASSSLLAPEQFF; CDR3nt: TGCGCCAGCAGCTCACTTCTAGCTCCTGAGCAGTTCTTC
d_gene: NA; j_gene: TRBJ1-1; abundance: NA; v_gene: TRBV7-9; CDR3aa: CASSLEGQNTEAFF; CDR3nt: TGTGCCAGCAGCTTAGAGGGACAGAACACTGAAGCTTTCTTT
d_gene: NA; j_gene: TRBJ2-1; abundance: few; v_gene: TRBV30; CDR3aa: CAWRTYNEQFF; CDR3nt: TGTGCCTGGAGAACCTACAATGAGCAGTTCTTC
d_gene: NA; j_gene: TRBJ2-6; abundance: NA; v_gene: TRBV6-5; CDR3aa: CASKYHNSGANVLTF; CDR3nt: TGTGCCAGCAAGTACCACAACTCTGGGGCCAACGTCCTGACTTTC
d_gene: NA; j_gene: TRBJ2-5; abundance: NA; v_gene: TRBV20-1; CDR3aa: CSAGHQETQYF; CDR3nt: TGCAGTGCCGGTCATCAAGAGACCCAGTACTTC
d_gene: TRBD2; j_gene: TRBJ2-3; abundance: once; v_gene: TRBV7-7; CDR3aa: CASSKAGTSGTDTQYF; CDR3nt: TGTGCTAGCAGTAAGGCCGGGACTAGCGGCACAGATACGCAGTATTTT
d_gene: NA; j_gene: TRBJ1-4; abundance: NA; v_gene: TRBV15; CDR3aa: CATSRGDYDEKLFF; CDR3nt: TGTGCCACCAGCAGAGGGGATTATGATGAAAAACTGTTTTTT
d_gene: TRBD1; j_gene: TRBJ1-4; abundance: few; v_gene: TRBV5-1; CDR3aa: CASSLGTGPNEKLFF; CDR3nt: TGCGCCAGCAGCTTGGGGACAGGCCCTAATGAAAAACTGTTTTTT